The rows below give T cell receptor beta chains drawn from one sample of a study of cytomegalovirus exposure and HLA in healthy donors. TCRdb's copy holds only in-frame clones and misses some; the assay was immunoSEQ multiplex PCR. The sample lists 250,000 to 350,000 clones; 70% to 90% were seen once. The sample comprised PBMCs. These TCRs come from a man aged 35-49 years in good health and CMV-seropositive. CDR3s include the opening cysteine and the closing phenylalanine or tryptophan. The D gene is left open where the match is weak. A clone size is listed for some rows: how often the clone was seen (once, few, many), or a class if it is expanded.

D gene	V gene	clone size	CDR3 length	J gene	CDR3 DNA	CDR3 protein
NA	TRBV7-9	NA	15	TRBJ2-1	TGTGCCAGCAAAGAAGGGGGTAGGCTTGGGGATGAGCAGTTCTTC	CASKEGGRLGDEQFF
NA	TRBV7-9	NA	14	TRBJ2-7	TGTGCCAGCAGCTTAACAGGGTACGAGGCCGAGCAGTACTTC	CASSLTGYEAEQYF
TRBD1	TRBV29-1	few	12	TRBJ1-1	TGCAGCGTCTGGACAGGGAACACTGAAGCTTTCTTT	CSVWTGNTEAFF
NA	TRBV25-1	NA	15	TRBJ2-7	TGTGCCAGCAGTGAATTGGCAGGGGTTATCTACGAGCAGTACTTC	CASSELAGVIYEQYF
TRBD2	TRBV7-3	NA	15	TRBJ2-7	TGTGCCAGCAGCCACGGACTAGCGGGGCCAGGCGAGCAGTACTTC	CASSHGLAGPGEQYF
TRBD1	TRBV19	NA	17	TRBJ1-1	TGTGCCAGTAGTGCGGACAGGGGGCGATTCTCTCAGGCTGAAGCTTTCTTT	CASSADRGRFSQAEAFF
TRBD1	TRBV15	few	16	TRBJ1-4	TGTGCCACCAGCAGGTCTAGGGACAGGGAGGGGGAAAAACTGTTTTTT	CATSRSRDREGEKLFF
NA	TRBV7-8	NA	14	TRBJ2-7	TGTGCCAGCAGCTCGGAGCTGGGGCCCTACGAGCAGTACTTC	CASSSELGPYEQYF
TRBD2	TRBV7-2	once	15	TRBJ2-7	TGTGCCAGCAGCTCACTCGGCGGGAGGGCTTACGAGCAGTACTTC	CASSSLGGRAYEQYF
TRBD1	TRBV4-2	NA	14	TRBJ2-7	TGTGCCAGCAGCCGGGTCCAGGGGGCGAGCGAGCAGTACTTC	CASSRVQGASEQYF
TRBD2	TRBV2	NA	14	TRBJ2-7	TGTGCCAGCGGGGGACTAGCGGGAGCTTTCGAGCAGTACTTC	CASGGLAGAFEQYF
TRBD1	TRBV27	NA	13	TRBJ1-2	TGTGCCAGCAGGGACAGGGTGAACTATGGCTACACCTTC	CASRDRVNYGYTF
TRBD2	TRBV7-2	NA	14	TRBJ2-7	TGTGCCAGCAGCTTATTACTAGCGGGAGAAAAGCAGTACTTC	CASSLLLAGEKQYF
TRBD2	TRBV27	NA	15	TRBJ2-1	TGTGCCAGCAGTTTTCGGCGGGAGAAGTGGTATGAGCAGTTCTTC	CASSFRREKWYEQFF
TRBD1	TRBV7-8	NA	17	TRBJ1-4	TGTGCCAGCAGCCCAAGCCCTAAGGGGGCGCTCGGGGAAAAACTGTTTTTT	CASSPSPKGALGEKLFF
TRBD1	TRBV9	NA	16	TRBJ2-5	TGTGCCAGCAGCACACAGGGGAAGCACACACAAGAGACCCAGTACTTC	CASSTQGKHTQETQYF
NA	TRBV9	NA	12	TRBJ2-3	TGTGCCAGCAGCTCCCTATCCGATACGCAGTATTTT	CASSSLSDTQYF
TRBD2	TRBV7-6	few	17	TRBJ2-7	TGTGCCAGCAGCCGCAAGGTCACTAGCGGGGACCACTACGAGCAGTACTTC	CASSRKVTSGDHYEQYF
TRBD2	TRBV5-1	NA	16	TRBJ2-7	TGCGCCAGCAGCTTGGCCCTCGGGACTAGTTTGAATGAGCAGTACTTC	CASSLALGTSLNEQYF
TRBD2	TRBV5-1	NA	17	TRBJ2-1	TGCGCCAGCAGCCCGGGACTAGCGGGAAGCTCCTACAATGAGCAGTTCTTC	CASSPGLAGSSYNEQFF
NA	TRBV4-1	NA	17	TRBJ1-1	TGCGCCAGCAGCCAAGATCCCGGATTGACAGGATACACTGAAGCTTTCTTT	CASSQDPGLTGYTEAFF
NA	TRBV11-2	NA	16	TRBJ2-3	TGTGCCAGCAGCTCGATCAGGGTGGGGAGCACAGATACGCAGTATTTT	CASSSIRVGSTDTQYF
TRBD1	TRBV7-6	NA	17	TRBJ2-7	TGTGCCAGCAGTCCCAATACAGGGGGCTTGGATCAATACGAGCAGTACTTC	CASSPNTGGLDQYEQYF
TRBD2	TRBV5-1	NA	17	TRBJ2-3	TGCGCCAGCAGCTTTTCCCCAGCGGGAGCAATTACAGATACGCAGTATTTT	CASSFSPAGAITDTQYF
TRBD1	TRBV2	NA	13	TRBJ2-7	TGTGCCAGCACAGGGACAGTCTCCTACGAGCAGTACTTC	CASTGTVSYEQYF
TRBD1	TRBV11-2	NA	15	TRBJ1-5	TGTGCCAGCAGCTCCGGGACAGGGGATTTTCAGCCCCAGCATTTT	CASSSGTGDFQPQHF
NA	TRBV27	NA	13	TRBJ2-7	TGTGCCAGCAGTTTAGCGGGGACCTACGAGCAGTACTTC	CASSLAGTYEQYF
NA	TRBV7-9	NA	13	TRBJ1-1	TGTGCCAGCAGCTTACCAGGCCACACTGAAGCTTTCTTT	CASSLPGHTEAFF
NA	TRBV5-1	NA	17	TRBJ1-5	TGCGCCAGCACTTCCTTCGGGGGAGGGTGGGAGAATCAGCCCCAGCATTTT	CASTSFGGGWENQPQHF
TRBD1	TRBV10-3	NA	16	TRBJ2-5	TGTGCCATCAGATCCGGGACAGGGACTTTACAAGAGACCCAGTACTTC	CAIRSGTGTLQETQYF
NA	TRBV19	NA	12	TRBJ1-2	TGTGCCAGTAGTATAGCAGGGAATGGCTACACCTTC	CASSIAGNGYTF
TRBD2	TRBV14	NA	15	TRBJ2-7	TGTGCCAGCAGCCCGGGACTAGCGGGACCCTACGAGCAGTACTTC	CASSPGLAGPYEQYF
NA	TRBV15	NA	15	TRBJ1-5	TGTGCCACCAGCCCAGGGGACGGGACCAATCAGCCCCAGCATTTT	CATSPGDGTNQPQHF
TRBD1	TRBV7-2	NA	14	TRBJ1-1	TGTGCCAGCAGGGCCAGGGGGCCGGACACTGAAGCTTTCTTT	CASRARGPDTEAFF
NA	TRBV28	once	15	TRBJ1-2	TGTGCCAGCAGGTTGGCCCCCACAGGGAACTATGGCTACACCTTC	CASRLAPTGNYGYTF
TRBD1	TRBV5-1	NA	15	TRBJ2-5	TGCGCCAGCAGCTTGTTCGGACAGGGTGTGGAGACCCAGTACTTC	CASSLFGQGVETQYF
TRBD1	TRBV5-6	NA	15	TRBJ1-2	TGTGCCAGCAGCTTGGATTACAGGGGGTCATATGGCTACACCTTC	CASSLDYRGSYGYTF
TRBD2	TRBV7-9	NA	17	TRBJ2-3	TGTGCCAGCAGCCCCGGGACTAGCGGGATTGGCCCAGATACGCAGTATTTT	CASSPGTSGIGPDTQYF
NA	TRBV19	NA	10	TRBJ1-2	TGTGCCAGTCGGTTTTATGGCTACACCTTC	CASRFYGYTF
TRBD2	TRBV18	NA	16	TRBJ2-1	TGTGCCAGCTCACCCCCTAGCGGGACCTCCTACAATGAGCAGTTCTTC	CASSPPSGTSYNEQFF
TRBD1	TRBV19	NA	16	TRBJ2-7	TGTGCCAGTAGTCAAGGGGGACAGGGGGCATCCTACGAGCAGTACTTC	CASSQGGQGASYEQYF
TRBD2	TRBV7-6	NA	17	TRBJ2-3	TGTGCCAGCAGCTTAGGGGGACTAGCGGGAGGCACAGATACGCAGTATTTT	CASSLGGLAGGTDTQYF
NA	TRBV4-3	NA	14	TRBJ2-7	TGCGCCAGCAGCCATAGTGTCGGTGCCTACGAGCAGTACTTC	CASSHSVGAYEQYF
NA	TRBV11-1	NA	15	TRBJ1-1	TGTGCCAGCAGCTTATTTGCAGGGCTGAACACTGAAGCTTTCTTT	CASSLFAGLNTEAFF
NA	TRBV7-2	once	14	TRBJ2-7	TGTGCCAGCAGCTTAGTTGCTAGCAGGTACGAGCAGTACTTC	CASSLVASRYEQYF
TRBD1	TRBV11-2	NA	15	TRBJ1-2	TGTGCCAGCAGCTTCACCGGGACAGTCGACTATGGCTACACCTTC	CASSFTGTVDYGYTF
TRBD2	TRBV7-3	once	17	TRBJ2-3	TGTGCCAGCAGCTTAGGAATAGCGGGGTTGGGACCAGATACGCAGTATTTT	CASSLGIAGLGPDTQYF
TRBD1	TRBV10-3	few	15	TRBJ1-4	TGTGCCATCAGTGGAGACAGGGCAACTAATGAAAAACTGTTTTTT	CAISGDRATNEKLFF
NA	TRBV14	NA	16	TRBJ2-2	TGTGCCAGCAGCCTTGGACCGGTCTTGGGGCCCGGGGAGCTGTTTTTT	CASSLGPVLGPGELFF
TRBD2	TRBV10-3	NA	13	TRBJ2-5	TGTGCCATCAGTGTGAGCGGGAGAGAGACCCAGTACTTC	CAISVSGRETQYF
NA	TRBV9	NA	13	TRBJ2-3	TGTGCCAGCAGCGAGCTAGGCACAGATACGCAGTATTTT	CASSELGTDTQYF
NA	TRBV7-9	NA	15	TRBJ1-4	TGTGCCAGCAGCTTAGGAGAGTGGACTAATGAAAAACTGTTTTTT	CASSLGEWTNEKLFF
NA	TRBV11-3	NA	13	TRBJ2-7	TGTGCCAGCAGCCCTCCGGAGGGCTACGAGCAGTACTTC	CASSPPEGYEQYF
TRBD2	TRBV27	NA	16	TRBJ2-1	TGTGCCAGCAGTTTATTTAGCGGGAGGGCCAAGAATGAGCAGTTCTTC	CASSLFSGRAKNEQFF
NA	TRBV29-1	few	12	TRBJ1-1	TGCAGCGTTTATGGTCCTACGATAGAAGCTTTCTTT	CSVYGPTIEAFF
NA	TRBV19	NA	15	TRBJ2-7	TGTGCCAGTAGTAGTACCCGGGACAAAGCCTACGAGCAGTACTTC	CASSSTRDKAYEQYF
NA	TRBV11-2	NA	15	TRBJ2-7	TGTGCCAGCAGCTTAGACGCGGGGAGCTCCTACGAGCAGTACTTC	CASSLDAGSSYEQYF
NA	TRBV4-1	NA	14	TRBJ2-5	TGCGCCAGCAGCCAAGGTATTAGCGGAGAGACCCAGTACTTC	CASSQGISGETQYF
NA	TRBV21-1	NA	13	TRBJ1-1	TGTGCCAGCAGCAAAGCTAAGAACACTGAAGCTTTCTTT	CASSKAKNTEAFF
NA	TRBV5-4	NA	14	TRBJ2-1	TGTGCCAGCAGCTTGGAATCTCGTTCCAATGAGCAGTTCTTC	CASSLESRSNEQFF